This record covers a single T cell receptor (beta chain). The entry originates in a study of T-cell reconstitution after alpha-beta-depleted transplantation in children. Preparation of the TCRbeta library involved a method that used unique molecular identifiers. TCRdb reprocessed the PCR reads via MiXCR and lists one record per CDR3 protein. The data contain about 370,000 distinct CDR3 sequences, roughly 22% of them seen just once; the ten biggest clones take up around 3.9%. V gave up 0 bases and J gave up 0 bases, with 14 bases separating them. The CDR3 has 16 amino acids. CDR1 and CDR2 from the germline V gene are DFQATT and SNEGSKA (reference sequence).

This TCR came from a human donor who donated a stem cell graft to a child with acute myeloid leukemia. This chain connects TRBV20-1 to TRBJ2-5, with no clear D. Source: PBMCs from the stem cell graft donor, taken from the stem cell graft. The CDR3, as DNA: TGCAGTGCTAGAGACTCTTTTTACCCGTACCAAGAGACCCAGTACTTC. Translated, it gives CSARDSFYPYQETQYF.